What follows are 7 T cell receptor beta chains derived from one specimen sequenced in a study of blood T cell repertoires in COVID-19. Only in-frame clones appear in the TCRdb table, and some are missing; sequencing was by immunoSEQ multiplex PCR. The table shows 100,000 to 120,000 clones, with roughly 80% occurring only once. The sequenced sample consisted of peripheral blood. The receptors here all came from a man aged 50 to 60 with acute or convalescent COVID-19.

This clone came up a few times. The V call is TRBV28, the J call TRBJ1-5; perhaps TRBD1 as D (5 bases). V was shortened by 4 bases and J by 7 bases, with 11 bases between the two germline ends. Germline assignment: CDR1 MDHEN and CDR2 SYDVKM. The CDR3 loop spans 13 amino acids. CDR3 DNA: TGTGCCAGCAGTTGGGGGGGAGAACAGCCCCAGCATTTT. It specifies CASSWGGEQPQHF. The variable domain in full, with the rest retrieved from reference TRBV28 and TRBJ1-5, is DVKVTQSSRYLVKRTGEKVFLECVQDMDHENMFWYRQDPGLGLRLIYFSYDVKMKEKGDIPEGYSVSREKKERFSLILESASTNQTSMYLCASSWGGEQPQHFGDGTRLSIL.

The rearrangement links TRBV11-3 to TRBJ2-1; 9 positions match TRBD1. CDR3 size: 16 residues. Germline-derived CDR1 and CDR2 are SGHNT and YENEEA. Trimming cost V 1 base and J 5 bases; bases outside gene matches: 6. The CDR3 DNA reads TGTGCCAGCAGCTTAGGTGGGACAGGGAGGGACAATGAGCAGTTCTTC. As protein: CASSLGGTGRDNEQFF.

This sequence joins TRBV7-2 and TRBJ1-1; 10 nucleotides agree with TRBD1. The germline V gene encodes CDR1 SGHTA and CDR2 FQGNSA. The junction had 5 bases not matched to a gene; V was cut back by 5 bases and J by 5 bases. CDR3 size: 14 residues. CDR3 nucleotides: TGTGCCAGCAGCGCGCGACAGGGGGCGACTGAAGCTTTCTTT. Protein product: CASSARQGATEAFF. Full variable domain (outside the CDR3, taken from reference TRBV7-2 and TRBJ1-1): GAGVSQSPSNKVTEKGKDVELRCDPISGHTALYWYRQSLGQGLEFLIYFQGNSAPDKSGLPSDRFSAERTGGSVSTLTIQRTQQEDSAVYLCASSARQGATEAFFGQGTRLTVV.

The genes are TRBV7-3 and TRBJ2-5, with 7 bases that match TRBD1. The J segment lost 1 base and the V segment lost 3 bases, leaving 11 bases of the junction unmatched. The CDR3 covers 17 residues. Germline assignment: CDR1 SGHTA and CDR2 FQGTGA. The CDR3 loop reads CASSLGLVAGGQETQYF. In nucleotides, the CDR3 is TGTGCCAGCAGCTTGGGTTTGGTGGCAGGGGGCCAAGAGACCCAGTACTTC.

This clone appeared a few times. The chain uses TRBV12-5 and TRBJ2-3; D might be TRBD1 (6 bases). The V gene lost 1 base and the J gene lost 10 bases, with 15 bases spanning the gap. The V gene's germline CDR1 is LGHNT and CDR2 FRNRAP. CDR3 length: 14 amino acids. CDR3 DNA sequence: TGTGCTAGTGGTTTGGCGAGGGGGAGTGGTTCGCAGTATTTT. Translated, it gives CASGLARGSGSQYF.

The J gene is TRBJ1-1, the V gene TRBV28; no clear D gene. The CDR3 runs 14 residues. Looked up from germline, CDR1 is MDHEN and CDR2 is SYDVKM. Between the trimmed V and J ends, which lost 2 bases and 2 bases, there was a span of 9 bases. CDR3 residues: CASSLAGFNTEAFF. The CDR3 DNA sequence: TGTGCCAGCAGTTTAGCCGGGTTCAACACTGAAGCTTTCTTT.

This clone appeared once. The chain joins TRBV28 to TRBJ1-2; perhaps TRBD1 as D (6 bases). Trimming removed 1 base from V and 7 bases from J, with 13 bases in between. The CDR3 runs 14 residues. CDR1 MDHEN and CDR2 SYDVKM come from the germline V gene. The CDR3 region is CASSLSLQGAGYTF. The DNA for the CDR3 is TGTGCCAGCAGTTTATCGCTACAGGGTGCTGGCTACACCTTC.